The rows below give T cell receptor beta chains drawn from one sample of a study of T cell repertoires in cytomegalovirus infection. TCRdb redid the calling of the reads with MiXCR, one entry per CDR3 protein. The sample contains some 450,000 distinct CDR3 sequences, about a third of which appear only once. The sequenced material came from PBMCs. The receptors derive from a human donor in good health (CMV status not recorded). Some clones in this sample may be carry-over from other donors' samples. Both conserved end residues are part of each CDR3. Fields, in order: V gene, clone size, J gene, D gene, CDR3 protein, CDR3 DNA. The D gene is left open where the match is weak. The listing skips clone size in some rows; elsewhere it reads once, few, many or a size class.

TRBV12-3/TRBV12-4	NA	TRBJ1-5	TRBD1	CASREEGGGQPEHF	TGTGCCAGTCGCGAAGAAGGTGGGGGACAGCCCGAGCATTTT
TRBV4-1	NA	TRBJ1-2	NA	CASSQVLGHGYTF	TGCGCCAGCAGCCAAGTTTTGGGCCATGGCTACACCTTC
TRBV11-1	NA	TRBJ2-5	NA	CASSLSRTVMETQYF	TGTGCCAGCAGCTTGTCTAGGACAGTAATGGAGACCCAGTACTTC
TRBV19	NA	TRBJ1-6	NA	CASSMGHADSPLHF	TGTGCCAGTAGTATGGGTCATGCTGATTCACCCCTCCACTTT
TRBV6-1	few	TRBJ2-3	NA	CASMDQRGSDTQYF	TGTGCCAGCATGGACCAACGGGGCTCAGATACGCAGTATTTT
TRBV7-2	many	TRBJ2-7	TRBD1	CASGDRGEQYF	TGTGCCAGCGGCGACAGGGGCGAGCAGTACTTC
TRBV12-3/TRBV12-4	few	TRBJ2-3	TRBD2	CASSFGVAGGTDTQYF	TGTGCCAGCAGTTTTGGGGTCGCGGGGGGCACAGATACGCAGTATTTT
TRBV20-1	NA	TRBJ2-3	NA	CSVKRVTDTQYF	TGCAGTGTCAAGCGGGTCACAGATACGCAGTATTTT
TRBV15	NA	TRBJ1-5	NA	CATSRDITGNQPQHF	TGTGCCACCAGCAGAGATATTACGGGAAATCAGCCCCAGCATTTT
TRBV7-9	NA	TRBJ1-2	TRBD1	CASSLVGTGVGYTF	TGTGCCAGCAGCTTAGTCGGGACAGGGGTTGGCTACACCTTC
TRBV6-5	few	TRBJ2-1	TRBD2	CASSYQRGNYNEQFF	TGTGCCAGCAGTTACCAGCGGGGGAATTACAATGAGCAGTTCTTC
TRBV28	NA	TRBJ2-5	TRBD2	CASSSSGGALETQYF	TGTGCCAGCAGTTCTAGCGGGGGGGCCCTTGAGACCCAGTACTTC
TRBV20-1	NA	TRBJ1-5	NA	CSARGGQGFGSNQPQHF	TGCAGTGCTAGGGGTGGTCAGGGTTTTGGTAGCAATCAGCCCCAGCATTTT
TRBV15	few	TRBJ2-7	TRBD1	CATSTGTGAFEQYF	TGTGCCACCAGCACCGGGACAGGGGCCTTCGAGCAGTACTTC
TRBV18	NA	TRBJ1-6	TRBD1	CASSTGNSPLHF	TGTGCCAGCTCGACAGGGAATTCACCCCTCCACTTT
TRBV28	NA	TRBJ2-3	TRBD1	CASSLTPDRASTDTQYF	TGTGCCAGCAGTTTAACCCCGGACAGGGCGAGCACAGATACGCAGTATTTT
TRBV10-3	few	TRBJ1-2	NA	CAIRRANYGYTF	TGTGCCATCAGGAGGGCCAACTATGGCTACACCTTC
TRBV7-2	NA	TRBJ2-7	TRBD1	CASSLMGTDPFEQYF	TGTGCCAGCAGCTTAATGGGGACAGACCCTTTCGAGCAGTACTTC
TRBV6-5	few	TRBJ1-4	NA	CASSYSRGVTEKLFF	TGTGCCAGCAGTTACTCGCGGGGAGTTACTGAAAAACTGTTTTTT
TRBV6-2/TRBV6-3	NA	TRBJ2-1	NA	CASTPTAYNEQFF	TGTGCCAGCACCCCGACAGCCTACAATGAGCAGTTCTTC
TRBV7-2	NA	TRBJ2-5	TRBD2	CASSRLAGGCQETQYF	TGTGCCAGCAGCAGACTAGCCGGCGGGTGTCAAGAGACCCAGTACTTC
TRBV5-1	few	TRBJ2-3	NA	CASSNQRGTDTQYF	TGCGCCAGCAGCAACCAGCGGGGCACAGATACGCAGTATTTT
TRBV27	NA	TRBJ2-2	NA	CASKPGLLTGELFF	TGTGCCAGCAAGCCAGGGCTACTTACCGGGGAGCTGTTTTTT
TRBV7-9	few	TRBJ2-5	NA	CASSSNGLTAGETQYF	TGTGCCAGCAGTTCTAACGGGCTCACCGCAGGAGAGACCCAGTACTTC
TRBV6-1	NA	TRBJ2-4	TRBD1	CASRNRDRGANVQYF	TGTGCCAGCAGAAACCGGGACAGGGGAGCAAATGTTCAGTACTTC
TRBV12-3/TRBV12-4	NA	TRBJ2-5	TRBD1	CASSLWDREEETQYF	TGTGCCAGCAGTTTATGGGACAGGGAAGAAGAGACCCAGTACTTC
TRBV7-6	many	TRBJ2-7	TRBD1	CASSLGQGFYEQYF	TGTGCCAGCAGCTTAGGACAGGGTTTTTACGAGCAGTACTTC
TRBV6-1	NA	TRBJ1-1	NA	CASSEAFSTASNTEAFF	TGTGCCAGCAGTGAAGCGTTTAGTACAGCCAGTAATACTGAAGCTTTCTTT
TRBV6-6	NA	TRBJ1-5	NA	CASSYSQQQPQHF	TGTGCCAGCAGTTACTCACAGCAACAGCCCCAGCATTTT
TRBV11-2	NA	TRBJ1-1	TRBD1	CASSLVTGVFAFF	TGTGCCAGCAGCTTAGTTACAGGGGTATTCGCTTTCTTT
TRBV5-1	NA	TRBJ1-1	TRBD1	CASSSGGANTEAFF	TGCGCCAGCAGCTCAGGGGGGGCTAACACTGAAGCTTTCTTT
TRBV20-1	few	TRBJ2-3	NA	CSATDPGRRTDTQYF	TGCAGTGCCACCGACCCCGGCAGACGCACAGATACGCAGTATTTT
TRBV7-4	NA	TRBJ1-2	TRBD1	CASSLGRQGNYGYTF	TGTGCCAGCAGCTTAGGCCGACAGGGGAACTATGGCTACACCTTC
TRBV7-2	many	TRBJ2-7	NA	CASRSLPGTPKYEQYF	TGTGCCAGCAGGTCCCTCCCCGGGACACCCAAATACGAGCAGTACTTC
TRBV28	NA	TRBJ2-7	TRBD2	CASTSQPLAGRYF	TGTGCCAGCACCTCACAGCCGCTAGCGGGGAGGTACTTC
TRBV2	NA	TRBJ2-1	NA	CASGPLQGREQFF	TGTGCCAGCGGCCCTCTACAGGGAAGGGAGCAGTTCTTC
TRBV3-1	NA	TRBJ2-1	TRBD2	CASSQASGGNINEQFF	TGTGCCAGCAGCCAGGCTAGCGGGGGTAATATCAATGAGCAGTTCTTC
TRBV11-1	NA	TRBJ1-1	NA	CASSTWVRDTEAFF	TGTGCCAGCAGCACCTGGGTCAGGGACACTGAAGCTTTCTTT
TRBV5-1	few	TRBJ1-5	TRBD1	CASSEAGGGQPQHF	TGCGCCAGCAGCGAGGCAGGGGGCGGTCAGCCCCAGCATTTT
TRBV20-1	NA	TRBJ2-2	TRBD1	CSARRTGLLGTGELFF	TGCAGTGCTCGGAGGACAGGGCTCCTTGGCACCGGGGAGCTGTTTTTT
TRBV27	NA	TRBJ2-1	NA	CASSPRAGSNEQFF	TGTGCCAGCAGTCCCCGAGCAGGGAGCAATGAGCAGTTCTTC
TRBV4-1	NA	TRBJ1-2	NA	CASSPNPGYDGYTF	TGCGCCAGCAGCCCGAACCCGGGTTACGATGGCTACACCTTC
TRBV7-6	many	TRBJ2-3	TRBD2	CASRRGAGGALGTDTQYF	TGTGCCAGCAGGCGGGGGGCGGGTGGGGCCCTGGGGACAGATACGCAGTATTTT
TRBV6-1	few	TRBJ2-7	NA	CASRHGQPYEQYF	TGTGCCAGCAGGCACGGGCAGCCCTACGAGCAGTACTTC
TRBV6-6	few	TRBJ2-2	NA	CVSSYSSGTGELFF	TGTGTCAGCAGTTACTCGAGTGGCACCGGGGAGCTGTTTTTT
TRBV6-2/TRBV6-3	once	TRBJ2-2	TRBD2	CASTQRGASRGGRNTGELFF	TGTGCCAGCACCCAACGGGGGGCTAGCCGGGGGGGCCGGAACACCGGGGAGCTGTTTTTT
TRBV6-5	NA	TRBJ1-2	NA	CASSPDPMRGYTF	TGTGCCAGCAGTCCCGACCCGATGAGAGGCTACACCTTC
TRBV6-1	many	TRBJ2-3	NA	CASSDRAFTDTQYF	TGTGCCAGCAGTGACCGAGCCTTCACAGATACGCAGTATTTT
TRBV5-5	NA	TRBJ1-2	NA	CASSFTRGAPSYTF	TGTGCCAGCAGCTTTACGAGAGGGGCCCCTAGCTACACCTTC
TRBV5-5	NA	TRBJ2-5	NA	CASSSTGTTQETQYF	TGTGCCAGCAGCTCCACCGGGACCACTCAAGAGACCCAGTACTTC
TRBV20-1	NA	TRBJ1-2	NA	CSAREQAGKGYTF	TGCAGTGCTAGAGAACAGGCAGGGAAAGGCTACACCTTC
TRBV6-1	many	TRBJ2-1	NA	CASRTQGNSYNEQFF	TGTGCCAGCAGGACACAGGGTAACTCCTACAATGAGCAGTTCTTC
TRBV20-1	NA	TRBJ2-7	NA	CSARDRVSYEQYF	TGCAGTGCTAGAGATCGGGTTTCCTACGAGCAGTACTTC
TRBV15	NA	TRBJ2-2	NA	CATTGAGDANTGELFF	TGTGCCACCACAGGGGCGGGGGACGCGAACACCGGGGAGCTGTTTTTT
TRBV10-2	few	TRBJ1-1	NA	CASSESYSPMGTEAFF	TGCGCCAGCAGTGAGTCTTACAGCCCGATGGGCACTGAAGCTTTCTTT
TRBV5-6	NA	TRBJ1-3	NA	CASREESGNTIYF	TGTGCCAGCAGGGAGGAATCTGGAAACACCATATATTTT
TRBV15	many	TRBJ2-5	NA	CATSRQEGETQYF	TGTGCCACCAGCCGACAGGAGGGAGAGACCCAGTACTTC
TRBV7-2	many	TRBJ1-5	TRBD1	CASSLVGTGNNQPQHF	TGTGCCAGCAGCTTAGTCGGGACAGGGAACAATCAGCCCCAGCATTTT
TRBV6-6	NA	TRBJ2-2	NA	CASLTRGGLGTGELFF	TGTGCCAGCCTGACCAGGGGGGGGCTTGGGACCGGGGAGCTGTTTTTT